A selection of T cell receptor beta chains follows, all from one sample in a study of spatial heterogeneity in lung cancer. TCRdb called the 5' RACE reads again in MiXCR, with one record for every CDR3 protein. The data hold about 5,900 distinct CDR3 sequences, with about a sixth observed a single time. The specimen comprised lung tumor tissue, sampled at surgery. The receptors here all came from a male donor with early-stage non-small cell lung cancer. Each CDR3 is given with its conserved first and last residue. The order of the fields is V gene, J gene, clone size, CDR3 protein. Size is omitted from some rows. Given values are once, few, many or a class for expanded clones.

>TRBV11-1|TRBJ1-2|NA
CASSRDRAGYTF
>TRBV30|TRBJ2-7|medium-sized
CAWRRMTGISYEQYF
>TRBV7-7|TRBJ2-5|medium-sized
CASSPLAGGPGQETQYF
>TRBV21-1|TRBJ2-2|medium-sized
CASSPKTKDRNTGELFF
>TRBV29-1|TRBJ1-1|medium-sized
CSGRQPNTEAFF
>TRBV5-4|TRBJ2-2|many
CASSLAWGVPANTGELFF
>TRBV20-1|TRBJ1-5|many
CSARPGGNNQPQHF
>TRBV11-1|TRBJ1-1|large
CASSTDRGIEAFF
>TRBV9|TRBJ2-5|many
CASSVLANQETQYF
>TRBV7-2|TRBJ2-5|many
CASSFTRGAKQETQYF
>TRBV24-1|TRBJ2-3|medium-sized
CATSDPRLAGSDTQYF
>TRBV11-3|TRBJ2-1|many
CASSGGAGQTYNEQFF
>TRBV29-1|TRBJ1-5|many
CSVATGFNQPQHF
>TRBV6-5|TRBJ2-7|few
CASSYDRDRGYEQYF
>TRBV9|TRBJ2-3|many
CASSPRDSRVTDTQYF
>TRBV4-1|TRBJ2-7|NA
CASSHSHEDEQYF
>TRBV7-7|TRBJ2-5|large
CASSLFPRLAGVAETQYF
>TRBV20-1|TRBJ1-2|many
CSASSGTPNYGYTF
>TRBV5-6|TRBJ2-7|NA
CASSFQVNSYEQYF
>TRBV29-1|TRBJ2-3|medium-sized
CSVEDSIIGSTDTQYF
>TRBV20-1|TRBJ1-1|medium-sized
CSARQGAVLNTEAFF
>TRBV11-2|TRBJ2-7|many
CASSSGRTYEQYF
>TRBV4-2|TRBJ1-1|medium-sized
CASSQGGGQGLLNTEAFF
>TRBV6-6|TRBJ1-1|medium-sized
CASSYGGTEAFF
>TRBV28|TRBJ1-6|NA
CASSLDGDNSPLHF
>TRBV5-1|TRBJ1-5|many
CASSLEGLSNQPQHF
>TRBV20-1|TRBJ2-1|medium-sized
CSASGGPNEQFF
>TRBV11-2|TRBJ1-1|medium-sized
CASSLDGRLNTEAFF
>TRBV7-2|TRBJ1-6|NA
CASSQSNSPLHF
>TRBV25-1|TRBJ1-1|medium-sized
CASSDGTGDFF
>TRBV7-9|TRBJ2-1|NA
CASSLGNRGPRGQFF
>TRBV6-5|TRBJ2-7|medium-sized
CASRIGTSGSWGEQYF